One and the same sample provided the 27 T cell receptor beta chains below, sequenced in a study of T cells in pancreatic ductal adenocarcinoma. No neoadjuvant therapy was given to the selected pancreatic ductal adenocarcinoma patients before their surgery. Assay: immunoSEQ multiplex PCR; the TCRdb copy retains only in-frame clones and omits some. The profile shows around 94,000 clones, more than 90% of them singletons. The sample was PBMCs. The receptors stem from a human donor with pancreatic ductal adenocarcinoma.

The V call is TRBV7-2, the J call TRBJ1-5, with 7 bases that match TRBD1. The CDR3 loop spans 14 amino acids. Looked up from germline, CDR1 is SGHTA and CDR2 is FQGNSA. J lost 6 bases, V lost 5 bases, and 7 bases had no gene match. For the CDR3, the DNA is TGTGCCAGCAGCGAACAGGGGACGAGTCAGCCCCAGCATTTT. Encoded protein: CASSEQGTSQPQHF.

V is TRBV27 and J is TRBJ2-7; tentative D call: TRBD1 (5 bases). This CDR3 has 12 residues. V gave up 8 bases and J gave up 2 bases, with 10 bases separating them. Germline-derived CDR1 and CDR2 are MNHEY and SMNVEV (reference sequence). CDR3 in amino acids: CASSDTTYEQYF. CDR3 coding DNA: TGTGCCAGCTCGGACACTACCTACGAGCAGTACTTC.

CDR3 coding DNA: TGTGCCAGCAGACGAAGGGGCGGCCAGCATTTT. This sequence encodes CASRRRGGQHF. This sequence joins TRBV28 and TRBJ1-5; TRBD1 is a possible D gene (5 bases). CDR3 length: 11 amino acids. CDR1 is MDHEN and CDR2 is SYDVKM in the germline V gene. V lost 6 bases to trimming and J lost 12 bases, with 12 bases between them.

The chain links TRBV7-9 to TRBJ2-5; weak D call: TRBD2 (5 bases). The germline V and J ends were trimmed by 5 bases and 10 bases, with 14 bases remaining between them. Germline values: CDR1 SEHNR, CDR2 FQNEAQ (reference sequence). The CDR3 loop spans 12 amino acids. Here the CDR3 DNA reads TGTGCCAGCAGCCCTAGAGGGTGGGGCCAGTACTTC. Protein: CASSPRGWGQYF.

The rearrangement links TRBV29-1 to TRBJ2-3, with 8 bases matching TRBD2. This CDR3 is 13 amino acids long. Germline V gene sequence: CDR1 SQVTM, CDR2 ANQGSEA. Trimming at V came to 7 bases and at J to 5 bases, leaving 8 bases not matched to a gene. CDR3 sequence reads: CSGSGSGLDTQYF. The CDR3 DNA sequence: TGCAGCGGCAGCGGGAGCGGTCTAGATACGCAGTATTTT.

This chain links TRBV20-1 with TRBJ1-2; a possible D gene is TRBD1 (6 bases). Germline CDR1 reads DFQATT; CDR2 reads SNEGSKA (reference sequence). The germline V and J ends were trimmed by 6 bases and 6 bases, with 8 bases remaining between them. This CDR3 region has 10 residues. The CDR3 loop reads CSATGHGYTF. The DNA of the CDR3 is TGCAGTGCAACAGGGCATGGCTACACCTTC.

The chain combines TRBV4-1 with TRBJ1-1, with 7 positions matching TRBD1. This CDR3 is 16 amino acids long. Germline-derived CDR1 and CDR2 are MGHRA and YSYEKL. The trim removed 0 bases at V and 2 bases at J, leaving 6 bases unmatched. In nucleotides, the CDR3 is TGCGCCAGCAGCCAAGATCTTGGGACAGTCAACACTGAAGCTTTCTTT. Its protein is CASSQDLGTVNTEAFF.

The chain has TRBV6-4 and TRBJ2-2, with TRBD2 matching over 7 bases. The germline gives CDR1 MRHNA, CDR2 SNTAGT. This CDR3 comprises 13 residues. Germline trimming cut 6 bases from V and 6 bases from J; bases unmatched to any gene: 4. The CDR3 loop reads CASSRTRAGELFF. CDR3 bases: TGTGCCAGCAGCAGGACTAGAGCCGGGGAGCTGTTTTTT.

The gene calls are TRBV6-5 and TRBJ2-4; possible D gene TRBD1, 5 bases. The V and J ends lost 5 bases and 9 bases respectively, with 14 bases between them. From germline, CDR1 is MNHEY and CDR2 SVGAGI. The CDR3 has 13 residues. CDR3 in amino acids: CASSPRSGPIQYF. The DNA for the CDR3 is TGTGCCAGCAGTCCTCGATCAGGGCCCATTCAGTACTTC.

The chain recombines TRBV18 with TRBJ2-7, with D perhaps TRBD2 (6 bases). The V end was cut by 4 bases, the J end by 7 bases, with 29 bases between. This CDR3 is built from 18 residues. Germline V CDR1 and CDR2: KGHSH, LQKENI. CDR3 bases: TGTGCCAGCTCACGAGAAAACCCCGGACCCGTGGGAGGAGGGGAGCAGTACTTC. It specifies CASSRENPGPVGGGEQYF.

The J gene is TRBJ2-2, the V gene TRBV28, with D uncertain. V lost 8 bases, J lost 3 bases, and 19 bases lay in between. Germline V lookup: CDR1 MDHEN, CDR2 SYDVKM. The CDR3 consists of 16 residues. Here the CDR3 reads CASQAISNRDTGELFF. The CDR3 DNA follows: TGTGCCAGCCAAGCTATTTCAAACAGAGACACCGGGGAGCTGTTTTTT.

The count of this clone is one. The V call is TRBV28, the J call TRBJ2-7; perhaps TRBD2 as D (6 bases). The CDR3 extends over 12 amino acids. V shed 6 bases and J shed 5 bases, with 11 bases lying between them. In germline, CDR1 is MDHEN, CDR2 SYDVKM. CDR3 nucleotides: TGTGCCAGCAGGTCGACGGGGGACGAGCAGTACTTC. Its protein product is CASRSTGDEQYF. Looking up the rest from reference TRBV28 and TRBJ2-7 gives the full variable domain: DVKVTQSSRYLVKRTGEKVFLECVQDMDHENMFWYRQDPGLGLRLIYFSYDVKMKEKGDIPEGYSVSREKKERFSLILESASTNQTSMYLCASRSTGDEQYFGPGTRLTVT.

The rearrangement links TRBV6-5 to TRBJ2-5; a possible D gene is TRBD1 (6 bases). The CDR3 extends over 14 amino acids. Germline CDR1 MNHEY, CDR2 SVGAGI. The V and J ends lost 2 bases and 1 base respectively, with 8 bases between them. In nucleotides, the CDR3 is TGTGCCAGCAGTTACACAGGGACCCAAGAGACCCAGTACTTC. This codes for CASSYTGTQETQYF.

The DNA of the CDR3 is TGTGCCAGCAGCCCCCCCGGGAATGAGCAGTTCTTC. Encoded protein: CASSPPGNEQFF. The genes are TRBV7-9 and TRBJ2-1, with unresolved D. V lost 5 bases to trimming and J lost 7 bases, with 9 bases between them. The CDR3 spans 12 residues. Per germline, CDR1 SEHNR and CDR2 FQNEAQ (reference sequence).

The CDR3 spells CASSDRVNTEAFF. Written as DNA, the CDR3 is TGTGCCAGCAGTGACAGGGTGAACACTGAAGCTTTCTTT. The V and J genes are TRBV6-1 and TRBJ1-1; weak D call: TRBD1 (5 bases). The CDR3 length is 13 residues. V dropped 3 bases and J dropped 0 bases, with 5 bases sitting between them. Germline V gene lookup returns CDR1 MNHNS and CDR2 SASEGT.

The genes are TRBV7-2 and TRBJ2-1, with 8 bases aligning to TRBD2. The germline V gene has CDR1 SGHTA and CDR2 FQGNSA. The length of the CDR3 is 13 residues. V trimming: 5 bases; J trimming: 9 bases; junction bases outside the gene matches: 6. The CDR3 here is CASSTGLAVEQFF. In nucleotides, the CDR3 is TGTGCCAGCAGCACCGGACTAGCCGTTGAGCAGTTCTTC. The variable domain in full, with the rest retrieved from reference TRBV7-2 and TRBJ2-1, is GAGVSQSPSNKVTEKGKDVELRCDPISGHTALYWYRQSLGQGLEFLIYFQGNSAPDKSGLPSDRFSAERTGGSVSTLTIQRTQQEDSAVYLCASSTGLAVEQFFGPGTRLTVL.

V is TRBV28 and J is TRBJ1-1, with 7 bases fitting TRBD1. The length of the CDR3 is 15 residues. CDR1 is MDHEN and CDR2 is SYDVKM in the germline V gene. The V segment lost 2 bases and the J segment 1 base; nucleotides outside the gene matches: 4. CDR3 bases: TGTGCCAGCAGTTTACGTAACAGGGGGAACACTGAAGCTTTCTTT. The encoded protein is CASSLRNRGNTEAFF. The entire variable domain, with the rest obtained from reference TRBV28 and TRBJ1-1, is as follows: DVKVTQSSRYLVKRTGEKVFLECVQDMDHENMFWYRQDPGLGLRLIYFSYDVKMKEKGDIPEGYSVSREKKERFSLILESASTNQTSMYLCASSLRNRGNTEAFFGQGTRLTVV.

In nucleotides, the CDR3 is TGCAGTGCTAGAGACCACTACGAGCAGTACTTC. The encoded protein is CSARDHYEQYF. The J gene is TRBJ2-7, the V gene TRBV20-1; D is unresolved. The CDR3 contains 11 residues. The germline gives CDR1 DFQATT, CDR2 SNEGSKA (reference sequence). Trimming removed 0 bases at V and 3 bases at J, with 3 bases between.

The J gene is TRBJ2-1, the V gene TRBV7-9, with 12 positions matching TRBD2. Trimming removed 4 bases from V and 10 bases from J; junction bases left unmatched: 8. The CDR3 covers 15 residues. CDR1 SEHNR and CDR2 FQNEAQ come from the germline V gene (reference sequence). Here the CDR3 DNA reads TGTGCCAGCAGCTACTGGACTAGCGGGACGGGGGAGCAGTTCTTC. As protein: CASSYWTSGTGEQFF.

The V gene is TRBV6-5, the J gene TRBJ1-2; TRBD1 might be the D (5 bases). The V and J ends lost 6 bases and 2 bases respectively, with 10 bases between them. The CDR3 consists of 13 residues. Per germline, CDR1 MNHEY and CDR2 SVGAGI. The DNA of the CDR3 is TGTGCCAGCAGAACGACAGCAAACTATGGCTACACCTTC. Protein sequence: CASRTTANYGYTF.

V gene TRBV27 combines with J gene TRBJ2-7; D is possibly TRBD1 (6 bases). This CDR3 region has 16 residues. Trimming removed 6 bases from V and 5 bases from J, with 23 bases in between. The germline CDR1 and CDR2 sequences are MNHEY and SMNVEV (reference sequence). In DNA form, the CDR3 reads TGTGCCAGCAGCTCAATACGACAGGAGTTAACCCACGAGCAGTACTTC. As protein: CASSSIRQELTHEQYF.

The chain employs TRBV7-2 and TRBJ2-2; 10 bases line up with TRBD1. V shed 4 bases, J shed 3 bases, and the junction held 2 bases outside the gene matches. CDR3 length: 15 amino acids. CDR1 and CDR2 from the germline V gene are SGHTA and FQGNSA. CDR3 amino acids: CASSSGQGYTGELFF. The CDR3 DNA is TGTGCCAGCAGCTCGGGACAGGGGTACACCGGGGAGCTGTTTTTT.

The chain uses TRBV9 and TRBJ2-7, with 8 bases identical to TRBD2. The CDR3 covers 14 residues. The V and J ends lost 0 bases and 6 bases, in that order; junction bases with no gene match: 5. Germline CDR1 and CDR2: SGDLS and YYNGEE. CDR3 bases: TGTGCCAGCAGCGTAGGACGGGAGGGCCCCGAGCAGTACTTC. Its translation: CASSVGREGPEQYF.

The CDR3 DNA is TGTGCCAGCAGCGAGGGGACAGCGGGGGCCTCCTATGGCTACACCTTC. This encodes CASSEGTAGASYGYTF. V usage is TRBV9 and J usage is TRBJ1-2; TRBD1 matches 7 bases. The V and J ends lost 3 bases and 4 bases, in that order; junction bases with no gene match: 12. CDR3 length: 16 residues. The germline V gene encodes CDR1 SGDLS and CDR2 YYNGEE.

CDR3 residues: CASSLGHLSYEQYF. CDR3 nucleotide sequence: TGTGCCAGTAGTCTCGGACACCTATCCTACGAGCAGTACTTC. This rearrangement joins TRBV19 to TRBJ2-7; tentatively, D is TRBD1 (5 bases). Trimming cost V 5 bases and J 1 base, with 12 bases left between them. CDR3 length equals 14 residues. Per the germline V gene, CDR1 is LNHDA and CDR2 is SQIVND (reference sequence). Variable domain in full (rest from reference TRBV19 and TRBJ2-7): DGGITQSPKYLFRKEGQNVTLSCEQNLNHDAMYWYRQDPGQGLRLIYYSQIVNDFQKGDIAEGYSVSREKKESFPLTVTSAQKNPTAFYLCASSLGHLSYEQYFGPGTRLTVT.

CDR3 residues: CASSSLAPETQYF. The DNA for the CDR3 is TGCGCCAGCAGCTCCTTAGCCCCAGAGACCCAGTACTTC. The V and J genes are TRBV5-1 and TRBJ2-5, with D unclear. V lost 3 bases, J lost 4 bases, and 10 bases lay in between. Looked up from germline, CDR1 is SGHRS and CDR2 is YFSETQ. The CDR3 spans 13 residues.

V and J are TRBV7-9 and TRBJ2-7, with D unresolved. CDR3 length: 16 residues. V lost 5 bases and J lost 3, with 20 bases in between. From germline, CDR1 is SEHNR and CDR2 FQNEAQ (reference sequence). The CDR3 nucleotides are TGTGCCAGCAGCGACCGGGTTATCTTCTCCTTCTACGAGCAGTACTTC. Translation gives CASSDRVIFSFYEQYF.